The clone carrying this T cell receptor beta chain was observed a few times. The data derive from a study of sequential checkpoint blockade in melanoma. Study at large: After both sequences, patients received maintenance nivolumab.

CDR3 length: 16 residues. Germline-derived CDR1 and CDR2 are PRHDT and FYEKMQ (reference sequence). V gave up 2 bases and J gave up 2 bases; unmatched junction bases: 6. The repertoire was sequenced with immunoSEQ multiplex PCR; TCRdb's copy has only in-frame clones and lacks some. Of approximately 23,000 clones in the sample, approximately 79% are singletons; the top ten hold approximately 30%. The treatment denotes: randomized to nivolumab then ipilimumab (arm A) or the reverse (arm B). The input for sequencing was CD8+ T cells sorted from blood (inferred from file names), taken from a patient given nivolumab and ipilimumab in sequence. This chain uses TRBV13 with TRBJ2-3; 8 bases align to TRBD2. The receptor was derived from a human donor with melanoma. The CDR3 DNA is TGTGCCAGCAGCTTACGGCTAGCGGGTGCCACAGATACGCAGTATTTT. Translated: CASSLRLAGATDTQYF.